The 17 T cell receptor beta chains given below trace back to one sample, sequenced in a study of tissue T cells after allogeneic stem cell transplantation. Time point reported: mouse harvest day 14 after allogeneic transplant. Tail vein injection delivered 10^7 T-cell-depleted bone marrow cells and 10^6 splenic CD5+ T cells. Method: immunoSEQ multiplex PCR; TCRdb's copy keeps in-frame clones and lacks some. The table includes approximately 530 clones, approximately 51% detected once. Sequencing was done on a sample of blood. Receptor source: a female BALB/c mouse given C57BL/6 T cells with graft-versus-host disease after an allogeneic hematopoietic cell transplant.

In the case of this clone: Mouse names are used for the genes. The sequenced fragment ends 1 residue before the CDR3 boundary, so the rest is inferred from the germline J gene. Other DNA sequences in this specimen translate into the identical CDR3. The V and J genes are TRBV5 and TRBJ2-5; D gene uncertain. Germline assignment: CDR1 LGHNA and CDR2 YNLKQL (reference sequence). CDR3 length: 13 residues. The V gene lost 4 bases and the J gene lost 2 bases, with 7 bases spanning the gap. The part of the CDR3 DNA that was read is TGTGCCAGCAGCCGAGAGGGCCAAGACACCCAGTAC. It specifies CASSREGQDTQY. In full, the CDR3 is CASSREGQDTQYF.

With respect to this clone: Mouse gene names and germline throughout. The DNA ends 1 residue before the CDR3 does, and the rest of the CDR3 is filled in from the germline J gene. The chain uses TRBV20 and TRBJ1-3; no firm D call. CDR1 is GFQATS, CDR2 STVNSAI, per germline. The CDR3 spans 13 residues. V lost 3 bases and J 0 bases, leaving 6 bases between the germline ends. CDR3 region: CGAREGSGNTLYF. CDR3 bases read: TGTGGTGCTAGAGAGGGTTCTGGAAATACGCTCTAT.

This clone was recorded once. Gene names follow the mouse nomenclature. CDR3 in amino acids: CASSLSAGAGNSPLYF. The sequenced CDR3 bases are TGTGCCAGCAGTCTGTCGGCGGGGGCAGGGAATTCGCCCCTCTAC. The genes are TRBV26 and TRBJ1-6, with D maybe TRBD1 (6 bases). The DNA ends 1 residue before the CDR3 does, and the rest of the CDR3 is filled in from the germline J gene. TRBJ1-6 is annotated as an ORF whose role is uncertain. Trimming cost V 0 bases and J 7 bases, with 13 bases left between them. The germline V gene has CDR1 KGHPV and CDR2 FQNQEV (reference sequence). The CDR3 totals 16 residues.

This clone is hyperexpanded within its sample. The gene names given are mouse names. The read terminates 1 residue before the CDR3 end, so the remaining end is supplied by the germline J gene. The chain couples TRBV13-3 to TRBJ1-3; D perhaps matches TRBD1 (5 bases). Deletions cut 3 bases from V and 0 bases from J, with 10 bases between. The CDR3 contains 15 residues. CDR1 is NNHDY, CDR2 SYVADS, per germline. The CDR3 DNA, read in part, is TGTGCCAGCAGTGGGGGGTCCCATTCTGGAAATACGCTCTAT. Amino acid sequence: CASSGGSHSGNTLY. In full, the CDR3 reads CASSGGSHSGNTLYF.

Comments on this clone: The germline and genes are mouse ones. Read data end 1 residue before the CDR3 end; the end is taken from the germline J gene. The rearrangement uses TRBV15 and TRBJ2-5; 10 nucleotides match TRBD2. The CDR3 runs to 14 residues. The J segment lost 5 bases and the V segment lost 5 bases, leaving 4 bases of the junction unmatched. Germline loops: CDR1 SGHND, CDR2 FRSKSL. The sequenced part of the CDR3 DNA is TGTGCCAGCAGTCCCGGACTGGGGGCAGACACCCAGTAC. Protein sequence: CASSPGLGADTQY. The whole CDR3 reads CASSPGLGADTQYF. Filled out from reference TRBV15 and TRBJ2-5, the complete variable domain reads DAGVTQTPRHEVAEKGQTIILKCEPVSGHNDLFWYRQTKIQGLELLSYFRSKSLMEDGGAFKDRFKAEMLNSSFSTLKIQPTEPKDSAVYLCASSPGLGADTQYFGPGTRLLVL.

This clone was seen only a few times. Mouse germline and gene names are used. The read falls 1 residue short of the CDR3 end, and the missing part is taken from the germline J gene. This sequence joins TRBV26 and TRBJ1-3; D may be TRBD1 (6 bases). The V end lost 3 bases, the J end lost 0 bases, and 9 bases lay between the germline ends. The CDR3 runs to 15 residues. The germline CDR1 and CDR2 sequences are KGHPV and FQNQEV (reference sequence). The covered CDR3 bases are TGTGCCAGCAGTCTCCAGGGGACTTCTGGAAATACGCTCTAT. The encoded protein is CASSLQGTSGNTLY. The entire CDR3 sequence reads CASSLQGTSGNTLYF.

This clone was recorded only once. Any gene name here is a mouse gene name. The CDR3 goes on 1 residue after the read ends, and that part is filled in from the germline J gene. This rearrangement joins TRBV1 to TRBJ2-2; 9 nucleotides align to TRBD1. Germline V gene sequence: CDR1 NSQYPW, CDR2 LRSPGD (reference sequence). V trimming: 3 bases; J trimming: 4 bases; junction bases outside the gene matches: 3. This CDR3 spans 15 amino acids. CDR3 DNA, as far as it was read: TGCACCTGCAGTGCCCGGGACAGGGTCACCGGGCAGCTCTAC. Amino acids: CTCSARDRVTGQLY. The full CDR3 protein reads CTCSARDRVTGQLYF.

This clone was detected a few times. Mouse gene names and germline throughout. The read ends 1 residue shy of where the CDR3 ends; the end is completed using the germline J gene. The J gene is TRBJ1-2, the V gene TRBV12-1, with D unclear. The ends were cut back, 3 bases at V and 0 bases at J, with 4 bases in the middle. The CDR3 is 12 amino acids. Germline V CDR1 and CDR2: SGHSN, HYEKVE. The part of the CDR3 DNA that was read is TGTGCCAGCTCTTGGGCAAACTCCGACTACACC. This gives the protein CASSWANSDYT. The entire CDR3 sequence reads CASSWANSDYTF.

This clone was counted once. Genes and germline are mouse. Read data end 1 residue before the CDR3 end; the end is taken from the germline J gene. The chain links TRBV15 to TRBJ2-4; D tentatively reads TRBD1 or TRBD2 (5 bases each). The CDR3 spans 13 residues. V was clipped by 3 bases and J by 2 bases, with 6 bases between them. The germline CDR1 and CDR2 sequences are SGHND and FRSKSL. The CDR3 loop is CASSFGAQNTLYF. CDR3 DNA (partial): TGTGCCAGCAGTTTTGGGGCTCAAAACACCTTGTAC.

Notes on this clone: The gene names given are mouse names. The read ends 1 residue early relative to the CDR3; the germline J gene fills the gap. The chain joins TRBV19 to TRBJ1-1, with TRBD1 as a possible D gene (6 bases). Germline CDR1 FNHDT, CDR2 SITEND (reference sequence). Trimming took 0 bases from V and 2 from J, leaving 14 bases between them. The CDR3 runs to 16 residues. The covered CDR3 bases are TGTGCCAGCAGTATAGGCGGGGGCGGAGGCAACACAGAAGTCTTC. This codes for CASSIGGGGGNTEVF. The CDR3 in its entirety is CASSIGGGGGNTEVFF.

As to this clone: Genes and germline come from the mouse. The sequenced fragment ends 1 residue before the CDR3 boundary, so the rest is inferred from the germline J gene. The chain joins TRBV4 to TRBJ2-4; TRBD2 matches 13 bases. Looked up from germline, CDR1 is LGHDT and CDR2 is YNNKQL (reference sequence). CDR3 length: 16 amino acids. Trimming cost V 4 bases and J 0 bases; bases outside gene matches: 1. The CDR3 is CASSLGLGGSQNTLYF. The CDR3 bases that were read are TGTGCCAGCAGCTTGGGACTGGGGGGGAGTCAAAACACCTTGTAC.

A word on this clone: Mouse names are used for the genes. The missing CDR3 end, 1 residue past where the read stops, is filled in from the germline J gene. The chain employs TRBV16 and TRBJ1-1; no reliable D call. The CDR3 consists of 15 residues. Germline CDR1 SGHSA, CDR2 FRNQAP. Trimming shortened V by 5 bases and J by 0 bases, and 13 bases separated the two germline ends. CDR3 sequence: CASSALRAANTEVFF. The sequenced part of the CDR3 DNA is TGTGCAAGCAGCGCCCTCCGGGCTGCAAACACAGAAGTCTTC. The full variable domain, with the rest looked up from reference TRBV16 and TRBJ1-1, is NAGVIQTPRHKVTGKGQEATLWCEPISGHSAVFWYRQTIVQGLEFLTYFRNQAPIDDSGMPKERFSAQMPNQSHSTLKIQSTQPQDSAVYLCASSALRAANTEVFFGKGTRLTVV.

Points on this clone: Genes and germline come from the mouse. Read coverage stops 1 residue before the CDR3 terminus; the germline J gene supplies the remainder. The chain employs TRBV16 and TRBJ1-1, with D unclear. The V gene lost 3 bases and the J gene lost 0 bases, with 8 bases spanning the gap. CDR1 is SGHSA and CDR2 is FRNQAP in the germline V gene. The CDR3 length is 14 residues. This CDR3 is CASSFPGANTEVFF. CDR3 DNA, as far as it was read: TGTGCAAGCAGCTTCCCGGGTGCAAACACAGAAGTCTTC.

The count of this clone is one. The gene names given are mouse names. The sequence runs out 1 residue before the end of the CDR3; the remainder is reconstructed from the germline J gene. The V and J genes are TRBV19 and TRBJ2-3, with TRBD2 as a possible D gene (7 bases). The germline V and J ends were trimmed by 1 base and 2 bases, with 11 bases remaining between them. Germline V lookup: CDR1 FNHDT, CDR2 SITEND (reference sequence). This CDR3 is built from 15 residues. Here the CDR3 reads CASSIWGAYAETLYF. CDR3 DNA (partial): TGTGCCAGCAGTATATGGGGGGCGTATGCAGAAACGCTGTAT.

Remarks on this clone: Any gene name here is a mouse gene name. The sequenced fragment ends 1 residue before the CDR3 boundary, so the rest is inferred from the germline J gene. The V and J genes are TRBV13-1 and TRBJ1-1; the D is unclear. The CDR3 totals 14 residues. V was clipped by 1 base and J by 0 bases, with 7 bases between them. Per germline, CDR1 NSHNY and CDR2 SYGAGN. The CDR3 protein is CASSDTQSNTEVFF. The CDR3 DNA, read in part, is TGTGCCAGCAGTGATACACAGTCAAACACAGAAGTCTTC.

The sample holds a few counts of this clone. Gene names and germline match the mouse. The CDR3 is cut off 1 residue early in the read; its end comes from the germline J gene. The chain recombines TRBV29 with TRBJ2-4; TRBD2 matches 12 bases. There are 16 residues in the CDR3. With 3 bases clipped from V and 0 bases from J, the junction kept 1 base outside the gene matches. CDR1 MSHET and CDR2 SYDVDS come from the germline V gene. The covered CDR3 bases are TGTGCTAGCAGTTTGGGACTGGGGGGTAGTCAAAACACCTTGTAC. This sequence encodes CASSLGLGGSQNTLY. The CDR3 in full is CASSLGLGGSQNTLYF.

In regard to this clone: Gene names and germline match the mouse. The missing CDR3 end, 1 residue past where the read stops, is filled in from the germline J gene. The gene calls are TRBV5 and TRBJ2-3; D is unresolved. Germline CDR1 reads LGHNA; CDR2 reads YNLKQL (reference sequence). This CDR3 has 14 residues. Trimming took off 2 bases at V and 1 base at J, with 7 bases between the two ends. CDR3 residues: CASSQSQGAETLYF. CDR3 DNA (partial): TGTGCCAGCAGCCAATCGCAGGGTGCAGAAACGCTGTAT.